This TCR beta chain was found in a study of blood T cell repertoires in COVID-19. Study-wide background: Whether acute or convalescent, the COVID-19 samples came from the United States, Italy and Spain.

As handled by the study authors: Amplification of reference gene primers provided the estimated nucleated cell counts. TCRdb keeps only in-frame clones here, not all; method: immunoSEQ multiplex PCR. The V and J calls and clone size come from that table; D and trimming were worked out from the DNA. The sample consists of roughly 380,000 clones, 85% of them appearing once. Germline CDR1 and CDR2: KGHSH and LQKENI. The CDR3 contains 15 residues. Trimming removed 3 bases from V and 4 bases from J; junction bases left unmatched: 5. The sequenced sample consisted of peripheral blood. The chain has TRBV18 and TRBJ2-3; 9 bases match TRBD1. This receptor was taken from a woman between 18 and 29 years old with acute or convalescent COVID-19. CDR3 DNA sequence: TGTGCCAGCTCACCCCGGACAGGGGAACCAGATACGCAGTATTTT. It encodes CASSPRTGEPDTQYF.